These T cell receptor beta chains were read from a single sample in a study of T cell changes during pregnancy in multiple sclerosis. Repertoires were generated with immunoSEQ multiplex PCR, while TCRdb's copy carries only in-frame clones and drops some. The sample consists of around 100,000 clones, around nine tenths of them appearing once. The source was peripheral blood, collected in the second trimester of pregnancy. These receptors all stem from a female donor with multiple sclerosis, enrolled in a pregnancy study. The CDR3 runs from the conserved cysteine through the conserved F or W. A D gene is named only where the DNA matches it firmly. Not all rows give a size; the values are once, few, many and, for expanded clones, a class.

V gene	CDR3 length	D gene	clone size	J gene	CDR3 DNA	CDR3 protein
TRBV6-1	17	TRBD2	.	TRBJ2-2	TGTGCCAGCAGTGTGACTAGCGGGGGGGCGAACACCGGGGAGCTGTTTTTT	CASSVTSGGANTGELFF
TRBV6-1	16	TRBD2	once	TRBJ2-7	TGTGCCAGCAGTGGTAGCGGGAGGGCCCCTAAGTCCGAGCAGTACTTC	CASSGSGRAPKSEQYF
TRBV7-2	13	.	.	TRBJ2-7	TGTGCCAGCAGCCCACGTAGAAACTACGAGCAGTACTTC	CASSPRRNYEQYF
TRBV7-8	15	.	.	TRBJ2-7	TGTGCCAGCAGCCCAAGCCCCCGCCCCCCCTACGAGCAGTACTTC	CASSPSPRPPYEQYF
TRBV5-1	14	TRBD1	.	TRBJ2-7	TGCGCCAGCAGCGGGGGACAGGGGGCCTACGAGCAGTACTTC	CASSGGQGAYEQYF
TRBV4-1	19	TRBD2	.	TRBJ2-1	TGCGCCAGCAGCCTGACAAGCGGGGGGGCTTACGGCTCCTACAATGAGCAGTTCTTC	CASSLTSGGAYGSYNEQFF
TRBV5-1	15	TRBD2	once	TRBJ2-1	TGCGCCAGCGGGGGACGGGAGGGCGTATACAATGAGCAGTTCTTC	CASGGREGVYNEQFF
TRBV10-3	14	.	.	TRBJ1-1	TGTGCCATCAGTGAGCAGGGTGCGAACACTGAAGCTTTCTTT	CAISEQGANTEAFF
TRBV7-3	13	TRBD1	.	TRBJ1-1	TGTGCCAGCAGCTTAGGGACAGGGGCTGAAGCTTTCTTT	CASSLGTGAEAFF
TRBV5-1	15	.	.	TRBJ2-2	TGCGCCAGCAGCGGGTCAGGTTATAACACCGGGGAGCTGTTTTTT	CASSGSGYNTGELFF
TRBV28	14	.	once	TRBJ1-1	TGTGCCAGCAGTTCCCACCGGGAGAACACTGAAGCTTTCTTT	CASSSHRENTEAFF
TRBV5-4	16	.	.	TRBJ2-3	TGTGCCAGCAGGGATGCAAGCAGTTGGGCTTCGAATACGCAGTATTTT	CASRDASSWASNTQYF
TRBV2	12	.	.	TRBJ2-1	TGTGCCAGCAGCCGGGGGGCCAATGAGCAGTTCTTC	CASSRGANEQFF
TRBV2	14	.	few	TRBJ1-1	TGTGCCAGCATTCCTTTTTTAGTGAACACTGAAGCTTTCTTT	CASIPFLVNTEAFF
TRBV30	15	TRBD2	.	TRBJ2-7	TGTGCCTGGAGGACAGGGCTAGCGGGAGACTACGAGCAGTACTTC	CAWRTGLAGDYEQYF
TRBV28	13	TRBD1	.	TRBJ1-1	TGTGCCAGCAGCAGACAGGGGGACACTGAAGCTTTCTTT	CASSRQGDTEAFF
TRBV5-1	18	TRBD2	.	TRBJ2-7	TGCGCCAGCAGCTCGTGGGGGACTAGCGGATCCGATTCCTACGAGCAGTACTTC	CASSSWGTSGSDSYEQYF
TRBV28	16	TRBD2	.	TRBJ2-1	TGTGCCAGCAGTTACGAAACTAGCGGGAGGTACAATGAGCAGTTCTTC	CASSYETSGRYNEQFF
TRBV5-1	16	.	.	TRBJ1-3	TGCGCCAGCAGCTTGGCCAACGGGAAAACTGGAAACACCATATATTTT	CASSLANGKTGNTIYF
TRBV5-7	16	.	.	TRBJ2-1	TGTGCCAGCAGCTTGGAGAGGGTTTGCTCCTACAATGAGCAGTTCTTC	CASSLERVCSYNEQFF
TRBV2	14	TRBD2	.	TRBJ2-5	TGTGCCACCACTCCCTGGGGGGGAGAAGAGACCCAGTACTTC	CATTPWGGEETQYF
TRBV18	13	.	.	TRBJ2-7	TGTGCCAGCTCACCACGTGCTATCTACGAGCAGTACTTC	CASSPRAIYEQYF
TRBV9	15	.	.	TRBJ2-1	TGTGCCAGCAGCGTAGGCGGGGCTTCCTACAATGAGCAGTTCTTC	CASSVGGASYNEQFF
TRBV19	15	.	.	TRBJ1-5	TGTGCCAGTAGTACCCAGCGTACCAGCAATCAGCCCCAGCATTTT	CASSTQRTSNQPQHF
TRBV29-1	11	.	.	TRBJ2-5	TGCAGCGTCCTGGGCCCCGAGACCCAGTACTTC	CSVLGPETQYF
TRBV5-7	19	TRBD1	.	TRBJ2-5	TGTGCCAGCAGCACTGGCTATCCCGCTACAGGGGGAGCGGAAGAGACCCAGTACTTC	CASSTGYPATGGAEETQYF
TRBV6-5	15	.	.	TRBJ1-3	TGTGCCAGCAGTTCCCACAGAAGCTCTGGAAACACCATATATTTT	CASSSHRSSGNTIYF